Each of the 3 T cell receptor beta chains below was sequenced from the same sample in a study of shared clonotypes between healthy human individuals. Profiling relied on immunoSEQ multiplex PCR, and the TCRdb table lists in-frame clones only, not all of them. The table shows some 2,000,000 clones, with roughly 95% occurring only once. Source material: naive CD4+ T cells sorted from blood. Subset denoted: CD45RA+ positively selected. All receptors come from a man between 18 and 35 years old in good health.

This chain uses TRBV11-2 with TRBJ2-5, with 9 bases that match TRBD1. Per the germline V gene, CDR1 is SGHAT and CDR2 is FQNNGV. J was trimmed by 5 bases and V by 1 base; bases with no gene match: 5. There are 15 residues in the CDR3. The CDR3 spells CASSLGGTGRETQYF. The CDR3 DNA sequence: TGTGCCAGCAGCTTAGGGGGGACAGGGAGGGAGACCCAGTACTTC.

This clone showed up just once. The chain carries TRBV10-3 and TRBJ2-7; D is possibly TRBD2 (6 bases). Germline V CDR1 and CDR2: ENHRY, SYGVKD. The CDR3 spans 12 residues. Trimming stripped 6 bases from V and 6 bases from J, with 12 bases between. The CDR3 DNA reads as TGTGCCATCAGCCGGGACTCAGCCGAGCAGTACTTC. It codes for CAISRDSAEQYF.

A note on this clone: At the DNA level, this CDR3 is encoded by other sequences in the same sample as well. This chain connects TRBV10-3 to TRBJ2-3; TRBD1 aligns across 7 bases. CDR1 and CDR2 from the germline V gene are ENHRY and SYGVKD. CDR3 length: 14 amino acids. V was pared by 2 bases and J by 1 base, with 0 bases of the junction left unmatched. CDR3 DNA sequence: TGTGCCATCAGTGAGGGACAGGGCACAGATACGCAGTATTTT. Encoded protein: CAISEGQGTDTQYF.